Described below is a single TCR beta chain sequence and its context. The sample carries other DNA sequences with the same CDR3. This sample is drawn from a study of radiation and T cells in renal cell carcinoma. Time point here: blood 2 weeks post-SBRT. Stated treatment: 15 Gy SBRT to primary tumor, nephrectomy 4 weeks later. Clear cell pathology was present in this patient's renal cell carcinoma. V was cut by 0 bases and J by 8 bases, with 6 bases left in between. This CDR3 has 12 residues. Germline V gene sequence: CDR1 SGDLS, CDR2 YYNGEE. Some clones are missing from TCRdb's copy, which holds only in-frame ones; the method was immunoSEQ multiplex PCR. The sample contains 100,000 to 150,000 clones, 81% of which appear only once.

The V call is TRBV9, the J call TRBJ2-1, with no clear D. The TCR sequence derives from a man over 45 with renal cell carcinoma. The material sequenced was blood, taken from a patient whose treatment included radiotherapy and nephrectomy. This chain's CDR3 is CASSVGVDEQFF. In DNA, the CDR3 is TGTGCCAGCAGCGTAGGAGTTGATGAGCAGTTCTTC.